What follows are 24 T cell receptor beta chains derived from one specimen sequenced in a study of beta chain features in type 1 diabetes (dated by TCRdb to 2016 to 2019). Libraries were constructed by the immunoSEQ multiplex PCR assay. All of the isolated RNA was reverse transcribed with the High Capacity cDNA Reverse Transcription Kit, so expressed TCRB transcripts were sequenced. TCRdb obtained this table from immuneACCESS and retained in-frame rearrangements with V and J assigned. These tables miss some clones; where compared with another copy, unresolved V genes account for less than half of the shortfall, and the remainder is unexplained. This sample has about 240,000 clones in its table, and around 26% of those were observed once. 3% to 4% of the sample comes from the top ten. The source material was central memory CD4+ T cells from blood. The source is a man aged 25-45 years in good health.

This sequence joins TRBV29-1 and TRBJ2-3; D is undetermined. From germline, CDR1 is SQVTM and CDR2 ANQGSEA. The length of the CDR3 is 13 residues. Between the trimmed V and J ends, which lost 3 bases and 3 bases, there was a span of 10 bases. Written as DNA, the CDR3 is TGCAGCGTTGAGGTTTCTAGAACAGATACGCAGTATTTT. The encoded protein is CSVEVSRTDTQYF.

CDR3 bases: TGTGCCAGCAGCGCCCGGGACAGGGTAAATGAGCAGTTCTTC. Protein sequence: CASSARDRVNEQFF. The chain recombines TRBV7-2 with TRBJ2-1, with 9 bases fitting TRBD1. Germline CDR1 and CDR2: SGHTA and FQGNSA. The CDR3 runs 14 residues. J lost 7 bases, V lost 5 bases, and 6 bases had no gene match.

This CDR3 reads CASGDGLGKETQYF. The CDR3 DNA reads TGTGCCAGCGGCGATGGCCTGGGAAAAGAGACCCAGTACTTC. The chain joins TRBV7-6 to TRBJ2-5; D uncertain. This CDR3 has 14 residues. With 8 bases removed from V and 3 bases from J, the gap between germline ends came to 16 bases. Germline V gene sequence: CDR1 SGHVS, CDR2 FNYEAQ.

This clone was seen only a few times. The V call is TRBV5-6, the J call TRBJ2-3; 9 bases match TRBD2. The CDR3 is 16 residues long. V was pared by 0 bases and J by 2 bases, with 4 bases of the junction left unmatched. CDR1 SGHDT and CDR2 YYEEEE come from the germline V gene. The CDR3 bases are TGTGCCAGCAGCTTGGCCGCGGGAGGGTACACAGATACGCAGTATTTT. Amino acid sequence: CASSLAAGGYTDTQYF.

The gene calls are TRBV5-1 and TRBJ2-7; D perhaps matches TRBD1 (6 bases). From germline, CDR1 is SGHRS and CDR2 YFSETQ. This CDR3 comprises 13 residues. V lost 5 bases to trimming and J lost 6 bases, with 15 bases between them. CDR3 loop: CASRAGEKGEQYF. The CDR3 DNA reads as TGCGCCAGCAGGGCAGGGGAAAAGGGCGAGCAGTACTTC.

This clone appeared a few times. The chain is built from TRBV7-2 and TRBJ2-3; 8 bases are shared with TRBD1. The germline V gene encodes CDR1 SGHTA and CDR2 FQGNSA. The length of the CDR3 is 14 residues. The junction had 7 bases not matched to a gene; V was cut back by 5 bases and J by 6 bases. CDR3 sequence reads: CASSPGQAADTQYF. The CDR3, as DNA: TGTGCCAGCAGCCCGGGACAGGCTGCGGATACGCAGTATTTT. The variable domain in full, completed from reference TRBV7-2 and TRBJ2-3, reads GAGVSQSPSNKVTEKGKDVELRCDPISGHTALYWYRQSLGQGLEFLIYFQGNSAPDKSGLPSDRFSAERTGGSVSTLTIQRTQQEDSAVYLCASSPGQAADTQYFGPGTRLTVL.

This clone was picked up a small number of times. Mismatch with germline at one junction end may stem from a read error. The chain carries TRBV28 and TRBJ2-7; D is ambiguous. CDR3 length: 12 amino acids. Germline V lookup: CDR1 MDHEN, CDR2 SYDVKM. The CDR3 sequence is CAISFGSYEQYF. The CDR3 DNA sequence: TGTGCCATCAGTTTTGGATCGTACGAGCAGTACTTC.

This clone was found a few times. The V call is TRBV30, the J call TRBJ1-5; TRBD1 is a possible D gene (6 bases). CDR1 is GTSNPN, CDR2 SVGIG, per germline (reference sequence). V lost 4 bases, J lost 5 bases, and 15 bases lay in between. The CDR3 consists of 14 residues. Here the CDR3 DNA reads TGTGCCTGGAAAGGTACAGGGCCTTATCAGCCCCAGCATTTT. This gives the protein CAWKGTGPYQPQHF.

The table lists this clone with a few counts. The chain employs TRBV6-6 and TRBJ2-6; no definite D call. The CDR3 has 16 residues. Trimming left V 5 bases short and J 4 bases short, with 15 bases between. Germline lookup yields CDR1 MNHNY and CDR2 SVGAGI (reference sequence). In DNA form, the CDR3 reads TGTGCCAGCAGTGCCTTCTATGGTACCGGGGCCAACGTCCTGACTTTC. It codes for CASSAFYGTGANVLTF.

This chain uses TRBV6-5 with TRBJ2-1; D uncertain. The CDR3 contains 15 residues. Trimming removed 5 bases from V and 3 bases from J, with 14 bases in between. Looked up from germline, CDR1 is MNHEY and CDR2 is SVGAGI. CDR3: CASSRLTVDYNEQFF. The DNA for the CDR3 is TGTGCCAGCAGTCGTCTAACGGTAGACTACAATGAGCAGTTCTTC.

This clone occurred a few times. In DNA, the CDR3 is TGTGCCAGCGCGCGCAGCGGGAGGGCCAATATGGCGGGGACCCAGTACTTC. Amino acids: CASARSGRANMAGTQYF. The chain uses TRBV11-3 and TRBJ2-5; 10 nucleotides align to TRBD2. Per germline, CDR1 SGHNT and CDR2 YENEEA. The V gene end was trimmed by 8 bases and the J gene end by 7 bases; junction bases not matched to a gene: 19. This CDR3 is built from 17 residues.

This chain connects TRBV10-3 to TRBJ2-1; D might be TRBD2 (6 bases). Looked up from germline, CDR1 is ENHRY and CDR2 is SYGVKD. The CDR3 has 15 amino acids. Deletions cut 4 bases from V and 9 bases from J, with 19 bases between. The chain's CDR3 is CAISAPRGLATEQFF. The CDR3 DNA follows: TGTGCCATCAGTGCTCCTCGAGGTCTAGCGACTGAGCAGTTCTTC.

This rearrangement joins TRBV30 to TRBJ2-2; D call uncertain. V was shortened by 3 bases and J by 0 bases, with 8 bases between the two germline ends. Germline V gene data show CDR1 as GTSNPN and CDR2 as SVGIG (reference sequence). This CDR3 spans 14 amino acids. CDR3 nucleotide sequence: TGTGCCTGGAGCATGGAGTCGAACACCGGGGAGCTGTTTTTT. It translates to CAWSMESNTGELFF.

The V gene is TRBV2, the J gene TRBJ2-3, with TRBD2 identical over 10 bases. V shed 6 bases, J shed 7 bases, and the junction held 7 bases outside the gene matches. The CDR3 totals 14 residues. In germline, CDR1 is SNHLY, CDR2 FYNNEI. The CDR3 DNA is TGTGCCAGCAGGGAGCGGGAGGGACGAAATACGCAGTATTTT. It encodes CASREREGRNTQYF.

The CDR3 sequence: CASSYSGQEAFF. In nucleotides, the CDR3 is TGTGCCAGCAGTTACTCGGGCCAGGAGGCTTTCTTT. The gene calls are TRBV6-6 and TRBJ1-1; D is ambiguous. The V gene's germline CDR1 is MNHNY and CDR2 SVGAGI (reference sequence). The CDR3 runs 12 residues. V dropped 0 bases and J dropped 11 bases, with 10 bases sitting between them.

This clone was seen ten or more times. The chain joins TRBV5-1 to TRBJ2-1; 7 bases align to TRBD2. Germline V gene lookup returns CDR1 SGHRS and CDR2 YFSETQ. Germline trimming cut 2 bases from V and 0 bases from J; bases unmatched to any gene: 8. There are 17 residues in the CDR3. CDR3 sequence (DNA): TGCGCCAGCAGCTTAGGAGGAGGCGGGGGCTCCTACAATGAGCAGTTCTTC. Protein: CASSLGGGGGSYNEQFF.

This clone was counted between two and nine times. The rearrangement joins TRBV5-6 to TRBJ1-2; D uncertain. The CDR3 covers 13 residues. The germline CDR1 and CDR2 sequences are SGHDT and YYEEEE. The ends were cut back, 4 bases at V and 8 bases at J, with 15 bases in the middle. CDR3 DNA sequence: TGTGCCAGCAGCCTGGAAGGGAGCGGCGGCTACACCTTC. Encoded protein: CASSLEGSGGYTF.

This clone was found a few times. This specimen includes other DNA sequences encoding the same CDR3. The chain has TRBV19 and TRBJ2-2, with D possibly matching TRBD1 (6 bases). The CDR3 length is 14 residues. Germline values: CDR1 LNHDA, CDR2 SQIVND (reference sequence). The V end lost 4 bases, the J end lost 7 bases, and 13 bases lay between the germline ends. DNA of the CDR3: TGTGCCAGTAGTACGTGGGGGCAGGGCGGGGAGCTGTTTTTT. Protein product: CASSTWGQGGELFF.

The genes are TRBV5-1 and TRBJ2-3; D may correspond to TRBD1 or TRBD2 (5 bases each). The CDR3 runs 16 residues. The V gene lost 1 base and the J gene lost 1 base, with 13 bases spanning the gap. Per germline, CDR1 SGHRS and CDR2 YFSETQ. The CDR3 DNA reads TGCGCCAGCAGCTTGTCACGAGGGGTCGGCACAGATACGCAGTATTTT. It is translated as CASSLSRGVGTDTQYF.

The chain has TRBV10-3 and TRBJ2-1, with 7 bases identical to TRBD1. The V gene's germline CDR1 is ENHRY and CDR2 SYGVKD. The CDR3 has 13 residues. Trimming at V came to 10 bases and at J to 4 bases, leaving 7 bases not matched to a gene. In DNA form, the CDR3 reads TGTGCCACCTCCGGGACAGCTTACAATGAGCAGTTCTTC. Encoded protein: CATSGTAYNEQFF.

The sample holds a few counts of this clone. The chain joins TRBV5-1 to TRBJ1-5; TRBD1 matches 10 bases. The J segment lost 3 bases and the V segment lost 4 bases, leaving 4 bases of the junction unmatched. Germline loops: CDR1 SGHRS, CDR2 YFSETQ. CDR3 size: 15 residues. The chain's CDR3 is CASSPGQGDNQPQHF. The CDR3 bases are TGCGCCAGCAGCCCCGGACAGGGGGACAATCAGCCCCAGCATTTT. Filled out from reference TRBV5-1 and TRBJ1-5, the complete variable domain reads KAGVTQTPRYLIKTRGQQVTLSCSPISGHRSVSWYQQTPGQGLQFLFEYFSETQRNKGNFPGRFSGRQFSNSRSEMNVSTLELGDSALYLCASSPGQGDNQPQHFGDGTRLSIL.

This clone was seen a few times. V is TRBV7-8 and J is TRBJ2-3, with D possibly called TRBD1 or TRBD2 (5 bases each). From germline, CDR1 is SGHVS and CDR2 FQNEAQ. Trimming stripped 5 bases from V and 5 bases from J, with 17 bases between. The CDR3 has 15 residues. The CDR3 loop reads CASSLDWGSGDTQYF. As DNA, the CDR3 is TGTGCCAGCAGCCTGGACTGGGGGAGTGGAGATACGCAGTATTTT.

This clone was seen more than once but under ten times. The gene calls are TRBV9 and TRBJ2-7, with 8 bases fitting TRBD1. The germline gives CDR1 SGDLS, CDR2 YYNGEE. The CDR3 is made up of 15 amino acids. Trimming cost V 0 bases and J 3 bases; bases outside gene matches: 5. CDR3 sequence: CASSVASTGVYEQYF. The CDR3 nucleotides read TGTGCCAGCAGCGTAGCTTCGACAGGGGTCTACGAGCAGTACTTC.

The V gene is TRBV4-2, the J gene TRBJ2-3; perhaps D is TRBD1 or TRBD2 (6 bases each). Looked up from germline, CDR1 is LGHNA and CDR2 is YNFKEQ. The length of the CDR3 is 20 residues. With 0 bases removed from V and 2 bases from J, the gap between germline ends came to 24 bases. CDR3 sequence (DNA): TGTGCCAGCAGCCAAGAATTATTAAGGGGGGCTGGCGTCATCACAGATACGCAGTATTTT. It codes for CASSQELLRGAGVITDTQYF.